This TCR beta chain was recorded in a study of CD8 T cells in ankylosing spondylitis. Using its own MiXCR run on the 5' RACE reads, TCRdb lists one record per CDR3 protein. The profile shows 340,000 or so distinct CDR3 sequences, about 15% of them singletons. CDR3 length: 16 residues. V lost 6 bases, J lost 4 bases, and 10 bases stayed unmatched. The germline CDR1 and CDR2 sequences are MGHDK and SYGVNS. The sequenced material came from blood, either unsorted or a sorted T cell fraction (not recorded which). This TCR came from a male donor with ankylosing spondylitis or in good health (not recorded which). This chain uses TRBV25-1 with TRBJ1-1; 11 bases align to TRBD1. This CDR3 is CASSPGQGVVSTEAFF. The CDR3 nucleotides are TGTGCCAGCAGCCCGGGACAGGGGGTCGTTAGCACTGAAGCTTTCTTT. Full variable domain (missing parts from reference TRBV25-1 and TRBJ1-1): EADIYQTPRYLVIGTGKKITLECSQTMGHDKMYWYQQDPGMELHLIHYSYGVNSTEKGDLSSESTVSRIRTEHFPLTLESARPSHTSQYLCASSPGQGVVSTEAFFGQGTRLTVV.